The clone carrying this T cell receptor beta chain turned up a few times. This sample was included in a study of spatial heterogeneity in lung cancer. The sample's time point: sample taken at primary tumor resection. Whole RNA, isolated from tumor, nontumor lung or frozen PBMC, was sequenced without prior sorting. TCRdb used MiXCR to reprocess the 5' RACE reads, holding one entry per CDR3 protein. The table has roughly 82,000 distinct CDR3 sequences, roughly 12% seen once. CDR3 length: 13 residues. Per the germline V gene, CDR1 is MGHDK and CDR2 is SYGVNS. Deletions cut 3 bases from V and 13 bases from J, with 17 bases between.

The rearrangement uses TRBV25-1 and TRBJ2-3, with D tentatively TRBD2 (5 bases). Here the sequenced sample was PBMCs, taken at surgery. The clonotype originates from a male donor with early-stage non-small cell lung cancer. CDR3 sequence reads: CASSDNSGMAEYF. The CDR3 DNA reads as TGTGCCAGCAGTGATAATTCCGGGATGGCTGAGTATTTT.